This TCR beta chain was observed in a study of blood T cells in healthy people across ages. From germline, CDR1 is SGDLS and CDR2 YYNGEE. The CDR3 has 17 amino acids. V dropped 0 bases and J dropped 3; count of bases not matched to a gene: 7. This clonotype has just a few counts. A J-beta primer mix and a sample-barcoded 5' primer were used in a second PCR of about 7 to 12 cycles. TCRdb re-called the 5' RACE reads with MiXCR, one entry per CDR3 protein. The table shows hundreds of thousands of distinct CDR3 sequences, with roughly 20% occurring only once. The TCR was taken from a man between 65 and 80 years old in good health. J is TRBJ2-2 and V is TRBV9, with 8 bases matching TRBD2. The sequenced material came from blood. The CDR3 DNA is TGTGCCAGCAGCGTAGGCGGGAGGTTTCGGGACACCGGGGAGCTGTTTTTT. It is translated as CASSVGGRFRDTGELFF. Full variable domain (missing parts from reference TRBV9 and TRBJ2-2): DSGVTQTPKHLITATGQRVTLRCSPRSGDLSVYWYQQSLDQGLQFLIQYYNGEERAKGNILERFSAQQFPDLHSELNLSSLELGDSALYFCASSVGGRFRDTGELFFGEGSRLTVL.